Below, one T cell receptor (beta chain) is given with its context. The source of the sample is a study of glioma-infiltrating T cells after dendritic cell vaccination. The PCR used 60 V beta and 13 J beta primers. The protocol was immunoSEQ multiplex PCR, while the TCRdb copy is restricted to in-frame clones and leaves out a portion. The table shows 50,000 to 80,000 clones, with 80% to 85% occurring only once. In germline, CDR1 is SGHAT, CDR2 FQNNGV. Trimming at V came to 5 bases and at J to 3 bases, leaving 5 bases not matched to a gene. This CDR3 has 14 amino acids. This chain joins TRBV11-2 and TRBJ1-1, with TRBD1 matching over 8 bases. Source: blood, taken before dendritic cell vaccination. The clonotype was recovered from a human donor with glioblastoma. CDR3 in DNA: TGTGCCAGCAGCAGGACGACAGGGGACACTGAAGCTTTCTTT. It yields the protein CASSRTTGDTEAFF.